Listed below are T cell receptor beta chains from one sample, sequenced in a study of blood T cell repertoires in COVID-19. Libraries were prepared by immunoSEQ multiplex PCR; TCRdb keeps only in-frame clonotypes and omits some of them. The sample holds about 260,000 clones, 88% seen once. Sequences were obtained from peripheral blood. The source of these receptors is a man in his fifties or sixties who had recovered from COVID-19. Each CDR3 is given with its conserved first and last residue. Each record gives: V gene, CDR3 protein.

v_call: TRBV2; cdr3_aa: CASMGRGHTF
v_call: TRBV24-1; cdr3_aa: CATSAGRDTQYF
v_call: TRBV7-3; cdr3_aa: CASSLTQGLNSPLHF
v_call: TRBV6-5; cdr3_aa: CASSYSGGGEQYF
v_call: TRBV11-3; cdr3_aa: CASSLRTSPFMNEQFF
v_call: TRBV5-1; cdr3_aa: CASSPLWRGGEETQYF
v_call: TRBV3-1/TRBV3-2; cdr3_aa: CASSQRGQGAEAFF
v_call: TRBV19; cdr3_aa: CASRKASGGNEQFF
v_call: TRBV5-6; cdr3_aa: CASSFLSENIQYF
v_call: TRBV5-6; cdr3_aa: CASSLPGQGAGEQYF
v_call: TRBV19; cdr3_aa: CASSKPGQANSGNTIYF
v_call: TRBV15; cdr3_aa: CATSGTSTYNEQFF
v_call: TRBV5-1; cdr3_aa: CASSSGQVTNSGANVLTF
v_call: TRBV25-1; cdr3_aa: CASSGTAYNEQFF
v_call: TRBV6-2/TRBV6-3; cdr3_aa: CASSYSSRQETQYF
v_call: TRBV3-1/TRBV3-2; cdr3_aa: CASSQTSGGGQETQYF
v_call: TRBV5-4; cdr3_aa: CASSSEGQGRNQPQHF
v_call: TRBV6-5; cdr3_aa: CASSYSWQGASEAFF
v_call: TRBV5-1; cdr3_aa: CASSLDVRDTEAFF
v_call: TRBV18; cdr3_aa: CASSRTQEGFNGYTF
v_call: TRBV7-9; cdr3_aa: CASSLVGQRGYGYTF
v_call: TRBV5-1; cdr3_aa: CASSRMAGRGYTF
v_call: TRBV7-2; cdr3_aa: CASSADRVAVLTF
v_call: TRBV11-2; cdr3_aa: CASSLSRGSAYEQYF
v_call: TRBV14; cdr3_aa: CASRDKSSYEQYF
v_call: TRBV5-4; cdr3_aa: CASSDAPTGANTEAFF
v_call: TRBV6-2/TRBV6-3; cdr3_aa: CASSLGQVSNQSQHF
v_call: TRBV29-1; cdr3_aa: CSAHRDRVLYF
v_call: TRBV5-1; cdr3_aa: CASSPSGQGKGEQYF
v_call: TRBV18; cdr3_aa: CASSPSTGGQNEQYF
v_call: TRBV5-1; cdr3_aa: CASGQLIQAQIGETQYF
v_call: TRBV14; cdr3_aa: CASSQVRGEQYF
v_call: TRBV12-3/TRBV12-4; cdr3_aa: CASNKLTYNEQFF